The count of the clone carrying this T cell receptor beta chain is one. V was pared by 5 bases and J by 6 bases, with 17 bases between. Germline CDR1 SGHTA, CDR2 FQGNSA. The CDR3 is 15 amino acids. This sample is drawn from a study of blood T cell repertoires in COVID-19. In the study overall: Collection of acute and convalescent COVID-19 samples took place in the United States, Italy and Spain. From T cells, B-cell-depleted T cells, or PBMCs came the material, which was cDNA or gDNA.

In the study's own analysis: It was from reference gene primer amplification that nucleated cell counts were estimated. The table came from immunoSEQ multiplex PCR; TCRdb's copy has only in-frame clones and leaves some out. From that table come the V and J calls and clone size; the DNA was used to work out D and trimming. The repertoire holds more than 300,000 clones, with approximately 90% as singletons. Participant age was roughly 18 to 90 years, and participants resided in roughly 24 US areas. The receptor was derived from a woman aged 30 to 39 who had been exposed to COVID-19. The V call is TRBV7-2, the J call TRBJ2-4; D might be TRBD1 (6 bases). The sequencing input was PBMCs or T cells enriched from blood (not recorded which). The CDR3 sequence is CASSARRTVVNIQYF. The CDR3 DNA follows: TGTGCCAGCAGCGCTCGAAGGACAGTAGTAAACATTCAGTACTTC.